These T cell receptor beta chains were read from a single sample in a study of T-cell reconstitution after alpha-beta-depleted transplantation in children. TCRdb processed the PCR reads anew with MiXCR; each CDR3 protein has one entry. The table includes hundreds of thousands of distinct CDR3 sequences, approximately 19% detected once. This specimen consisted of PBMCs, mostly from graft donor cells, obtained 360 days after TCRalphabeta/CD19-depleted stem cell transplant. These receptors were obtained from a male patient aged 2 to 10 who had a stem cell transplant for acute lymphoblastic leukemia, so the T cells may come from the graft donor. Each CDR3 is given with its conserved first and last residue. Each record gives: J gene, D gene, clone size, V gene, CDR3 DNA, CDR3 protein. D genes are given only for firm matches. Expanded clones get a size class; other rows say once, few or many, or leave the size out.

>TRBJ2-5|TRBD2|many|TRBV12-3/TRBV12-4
TGTGCCAGCAGTTTAACTAGCGGGGGGGGGGAGACCCAGTACTTC
CASSLTSGGGETQYF
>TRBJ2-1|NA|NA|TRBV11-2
TGTGCCAGCAGCTTAGGAGGTCAGGGTCTAGGCTCCTACAATGAGCAGTTCTTC
CASSLGGQGLGSYNEQFF
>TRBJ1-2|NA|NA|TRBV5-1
TGCGCCAGCAGCTTGAAAAGGGGGGGCTCCCAAGCTAACTATGGCTACACCTTC
CASSLKRGGSQANYGYTF
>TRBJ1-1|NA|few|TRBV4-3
TGCGCCAGCAGCCAAGAGGGGATAACTGAAGCTTTCTTT
CASSQEGITEAFF
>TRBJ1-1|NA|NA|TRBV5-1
TGCGCCAGCAGCTTGGTGACAGGAGGGACTGAAGCTTTCTTT
CASSLVTGGTEAFF
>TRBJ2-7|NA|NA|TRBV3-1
TGTGCCAGCAGCCAAATTCTACACGAGCAGTACTTC
CASSQILHEQYF
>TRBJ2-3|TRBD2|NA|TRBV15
TGTGCCACCAGTATACGGGGGGGCCATGCAGATACGCAGTATTTT
CATSIRGGHADTQYF
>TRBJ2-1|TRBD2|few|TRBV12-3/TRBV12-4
TGTGCCAGCGCGGGGGAGAACTCATACAATGAGCAGTTCTTC
CASAGENSYNEQFF
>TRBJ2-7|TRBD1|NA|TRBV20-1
TGCTGTGCTAGAGATTGGGGGGGACAGGGTTATAACTACGAGCAGTACTTC
CCARDWGGQGYNYEQYF
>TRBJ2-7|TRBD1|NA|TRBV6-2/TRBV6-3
TGTGCCAGCAGTTACGAGGGACAGGGGTACGAGCAGTACTTC
CASSYEGQGYEQYF
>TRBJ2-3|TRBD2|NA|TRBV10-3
TGTGCCATCGGAGGGACTAGCGGGAGGGGCACAGATACGCAGTATTTT
CAIGGTSGRGTDTQYF
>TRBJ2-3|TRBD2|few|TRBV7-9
TGTGCCAGCAGCTTCACCGGGACTAGCGTTAAAGATACGCAGTATTTT
CASSFTGTSVKDTQYF
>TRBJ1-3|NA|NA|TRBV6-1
TGTGCCAGCAGCCCGATTGTCTCTGGAAACACCATATATTTT
CASSPIVSGNTIYF
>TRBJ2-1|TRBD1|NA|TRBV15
TGTGCCACCAGCACGGGTAACAGGGGGGCCTACAATGAGCAGTTCTTC
CATSTGNRGAYNEQFF
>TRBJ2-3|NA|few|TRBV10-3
TGTGCCATCAGGACGGTCCGGGATACGCAGTATTTT
CAIRTVRDTQYF
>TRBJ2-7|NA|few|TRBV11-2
TGTGCCAGCAGCCCACTGGGAAGGTCCCGGGAGCAGTACTTC
CASSPLGRSREQYF
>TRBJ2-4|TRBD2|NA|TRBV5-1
TGCGCCAGCAGCTTGTCGGGCCCCAGCGGGGGTTACGTCAAAAACATTCAGTACTTC
CASSLSGPSGGYVKNIQYF
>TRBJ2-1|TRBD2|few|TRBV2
TGTGCCAGCCTGAATCTAGCGGGGACTACGGTGAGGCAGTTCTTC
CASLNLAGTTVRQFF
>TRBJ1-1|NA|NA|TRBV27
TGTGCCAGCAGCAACCCCAGGGGACCTCACACTGAAGCTTTCTTT
CASSNPRGPHTEAFF
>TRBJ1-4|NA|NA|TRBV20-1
TGCAGTGCTACTTATGACTCGGGGACAAATGAAAAACTGTTTTTT
CSATYDSGTNEKLFF
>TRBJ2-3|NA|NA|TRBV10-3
TGTGCCATCAGCGCCGGCACAGATACGCAGTATTTT
CAISAGTDTQYF
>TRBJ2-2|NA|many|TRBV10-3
TGTGCCATCAGTGAGGAGGGGACTGTTGGCCGCGTACCCGGGGAGCTGTTTTTT
CAISEEGTVGRVPGELFF
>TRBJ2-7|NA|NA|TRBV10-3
TGTGCCATCAGCCAAGACTCCGGGACCTCGGTCTACGAGCAGTACTTC
CAISQDSGTSVYEQYF
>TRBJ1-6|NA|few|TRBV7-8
TGTGCCAGCAGCTTACATGGTTCACCCCTCCACTTT
CASSLHGSPLHF
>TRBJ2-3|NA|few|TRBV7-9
TGTGCCAGCCCATCGGGTGCATTCACAGATACGCAGTATTTT
CASPSGAFTDTQYF
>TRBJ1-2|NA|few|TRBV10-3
TGTGCCATCACGGGCAGGAACTATGGCTACACCTTC
CAITGRNYGYTF
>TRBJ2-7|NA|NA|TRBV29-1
TGCAGCGTTGTAGCGGACGCTTTCTCCTACGAGCAGTACTTC
CSVVADAFSYEQYF
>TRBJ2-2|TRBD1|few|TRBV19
TGTGCCAGTAGTCGGGGACAGGGATTCGCCGGGGAGCTGTTTTTT
CASSRGQGFAGELFF
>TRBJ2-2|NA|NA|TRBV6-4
TGTGCCAGCAAACAGGGAAGAGGGACCGGGGAGCTGTTTTTT
CASKQGRGTGELFF
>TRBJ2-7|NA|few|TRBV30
TGTGCCTGGAGCCGGGGGACGGTGGCGTACGAGCAGTACTTC
CAWSRGTVAYEQYF
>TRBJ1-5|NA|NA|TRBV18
TGTGCCAGCTCACCACAGGGGGGTAGCAATCAGCCCCAGCATTTT
CASSPQGGSNQPQHF
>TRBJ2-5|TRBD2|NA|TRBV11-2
TGTGCCAGCAGCCTCGGGACTAGCGGGAGCTTTGAGACCCAGTACTTC
CASSLGTSGSFETQYF
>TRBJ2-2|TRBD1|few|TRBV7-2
TGTGCCAGCAGCTTAGGGGGACAGGGGTTCACCGGGGAGCTGTTTTTT
CASSLGGQGFTGELFF